These 29 T cell receptor beta chains originate from one sample sequenced in a study of control samples from healthy donors and cancer patients (dated by TCRdb to 2018 to 2021). Libraries were constructed by the immunoSEQ multiplex PCR assay. Not all clones reach the TCRdb copy of this immuneACCESS table, which keeps in-frame sequences only. Checked studies attribute under half of the gap to unresolved V genes and leave the rest unexplained. In this sample the table shows approximately 230,000 clones, 82% of which occur a single time. The ten largest clones add up to 13% of the sample. The sample was PBMCs. These receptors originate from a woman between 55 and 75 years old with lung cancer.

The chain recombines TRBV30 with TRBJ2-1, with 7 bases identical to TRBD2. The junction had 10 bases not matched to a gene; V was cut back by 2 bases and J by 3 bases. Per the germline V gene, CDR1 is GTSNPN and CDR2 is SVGIG (reference sequence). This CDR3 is built from 16 residues. CDR3: CAWSPPSGLYYNEQFF. The CDR3 nucleotides are TGTGCCTGGAGTCCACCCTCGGGACTATACTACAATGAGCAGTTCTTC. Based on the CDR3 plus reference TRBV30 and TRBJ2-1, the full variable domain is SQTIHQWPATLVQPVGSPLSLECTVEGTSNPNLYWYRQAAGRGLQLLFYSVGIGQISSEVPQNLSASRPQDRQFILSSKKLLLSDSGFYLCAWSPPSGLYYNEQFFGPGTRLTVL.

This clone was seen a handful of times. J is TRBJ2-7 and V is TRBV29-1; 11 bases fit TRBD1. The V segment lost 7 bases and the J segment 7 bases; nucleotides outside the gene matches: 9. The V gene's germline CDR1 is SQVTM and CDR2 ANQGSEA. The CDR3 is 13 residues long. CDR3 in DNA: TGCAGCGCCGGACAGGGGGCTAGAGGGGAGCAGTACTTC. Translating it yields CSAGQGARGEQYF.

The chain joins TRBV2 to TRBJ1-2; possibly TRBD1 for D (6 bases). V lost 5 bases and J lost 7, with 14 bases in between. The CDR3 extends over 13 amino acids. The germline CDR1 and CDR2 sequences are SNHLY and FYNNEI. The CDR3 DNA reads TGTGCCAGCAGTAAGGACAGCCCAGCTGGCTACACCTTC. Amino acid sequence: CASSKDSPAGYTF.

The chain uses TRBV5-5 and TRBJ2-5; a weak D match, TRBD2 (5 bases). From germline, CDR1 is SGHKS and CDR2 YYEKEE (reference sequence). The CDR3 is 16 residues long. Trimming removed 4 bases at V and 1 base at J, with 17 bases between. For the CDR3, the DNA is TGTGCCAGCAGCCTCAACGCGAGGGCGTCCCAAGAGACCCAGTACTTC. Protein sequence: CASSLNARASQETQYF.

The chain recombines TRBV6-5 with TRBJ1-1; D perhaps matches TRBD1 (6 bases). Per germline, CDR1 MNHEY and CDR2 SVGAGI. The CDR3 loop spans 13 amino acids. V gave up 6 bases and J gave up 1 base, with 9 bases separating them. The CDR3 DNA follows: TGTGCCAGCAGGCGACAGGCGAACACTGAAGCTTTCTTT. It is translated as CASRRQANTEAFF.

This clone was found once. The chain uses TRBV28 and TRBJ1-6, with D uncertain. Germline lookup yields CDR1 MDHEN and CDR2 SYDVKM. The CDR3 sequence is 15 residues long. V lost 10 bases to trimming and J lost 5 bases, with 18 bases between them. CDR3 loop: CATSIQSLDNSPLHF. The CDR3 coding sequence is TGTGCCACCAGCATCCAGAGTTTGGATAATTCACCCCTCCACTTT.

This clone showed up just a few times. V and J are TRBV4-1 and TRBJ2-1; 13 bases are shared with TRBD2. The CDR3 is made up of 15 amino acids. CDR1 is MGHRA and CDR2 is YSYEKL in the germline V gene. V lost 1 base, J lost 10 bases, and 4 bases stayed unmatched. The CDR3 DNA follows: TGCGCCAGCAGCCAAGGCTTGACTAGCGGGGGGGAGCAGTTCTTC. As protein: CASSQGLTSGGEQFF.

The chain links TRBV13 to TRBJ2-5, with a possible D match to TRBD1 (6 bases). Per germline, CDR1 PRHDT and CDR2 FYEKMQ (reference sequence). This CDR3 contains 13 residues. V was cut by 5 bases and J by 4 bases, with 11 bases left in between. The CDR3 protein is CASSPTGPETQYF. The CDR3 DNA sequence: TGTGCCAGCAGCCCCACAGGGCCAGAGACCCAGTACTTC.

The chain recombines TRBV3-1 (or the pseudogene TRBV3-2) with TRBJ1-5, with 10 positions matching TRBD1. Trimming removed 3 bases from V and 2 bases from J; junction bases left unmatched: 4. The CDR3 spans 16 residues. The germline V gene has CDR1 LGHDT and CDR2 YNNKEL (reference sequence). CDR3 DNA: TGTGCCAGCAGCCAGGCCGGGACAGGGGGCAATCAGCCCCAGCATTTT. Translated: CASSQAGTGGNQPQHF.

This clone was observed once. The V call is TRBV11-2, the J call TRBJ2-7, with D hard to call. CDR3 length equals 16 residues. V dropped 2 bases and J dropped 0 bases, with 14 bases sitting between them. Germline lookup yields CDR1 SGHAT and CDR2 FQNNGV. The CDR3 DNA follows: TGTGCCAGCAGCTTATCCGGCGGAAGTCGCTCCTACGAGCAGTACTTC. Protein: CASSLSGGSRSYEQYF.

This clone was seen only once. V and J are TRBV6-6 and TRBJ2-7; 10 nucleotides align to TRBD2. V dropped 6 bases and J dropped 1; count of bases not matched to a gene: 6. This CDR3 is 15 amino acids long. CDR1 and CDR2 (germline): MNHNY, SVGAGI (reference sequence). The CDR3 DNA is TGTGCCAGCAGGCTAACTAGCGGGGAGTCCTACGAGCAGTACTTC. Residues: CASRLTSGESYEQYF.

The gene calls are TRBV10-1 and TRBJ2-1; D unclear. The germline CDR1 and CDR2 sequences are WNHNN and SYGVQD (reference sequence). The CDR3 has 14 residues. Trimming pared 0 bases from V and 4 bases from J, leaving 7 bases between. The CDR3 loop is CASSESGIYNEQFF. CDR3 in DNA: TGCGCCAGCAGTGAGTCGGGGATTTACAATGAGCAGTTCTTC.

The chain has TRBV27 and TRBJ1-2; the D gene is possibly TRBD1 (5 bases). Germline CDR1 MNHEY, CDR2 SMNVEV (reference sequence). CDR3 length equals 15 residues. The V end lost 5 bases, the J end lost 3 bases, and 16 bases lay between the germline ends. CDR3 in amino acids: CASSQFTGGYYGYTF. The CDR3, as DNA: TGTGCCAGCAGTCAGTTTACGGGGGGATACTATGGCTACACCTTC.

V usage is TRBV4-2 and J usage is TRBJ1-5, with 9 bases that match TRBD1. Per the germline V gene, CDR1 is LGHNA and CDR2 is YNFKEQ. J lost 6 bases, V lost 3 bases, and 6 bases had no gene match. This CDR3 region has 15 residues. CDR3 coding DNA: TGTGCCAGCAGCCATACACAGGGGGCGGTTCAGCCCCAGCATTTT. This codes for CASSHTQGAVQPQHF.

The chain uses TRBV6-1 and TRBJ2-1; 10 bases are shared with TRBD1. Trimming at V came to 3 bases and at J to 7 bases, leaving 6 bases not matched to a gene. Germline V gene sequence: CDR1 MNHNS, CDR2 SASEGT. This CDR3 has 15 residues. The chain's CDR3 is CASSDSGTGVNEQFF. Here the CDR3 DNA reads TGTGCCAGCAGTGATTCCGGGACAGGGGTAAATGAGCAGTTCTTC.

This chain joins TRBV10-2 and TRBJ1-1; 7 positions agree with TRBD1. V was pared by 3 bases and J by 6 bases, with 10 bases of the junction left unmatched. CDR3 length: 15 residues. Germline CDR1 is WSHSY and CDR2 is SAAADI. CDR3 loop: CASSEGGPTVPEAFF. CDR3 in DNA: TGCGCCAGCAGTGAAGGGGGCCCTACGGTCCCTGAAGCTTTCTTT.

This chain uses TRBV5-1 with TRBJ1-1; D remains unclear. The CDR3 contains 14 residues. Germline values: CDR1 SGHRS, CDR2 YFSETQ. V dropped 4 bases and J dropped 1 base, with 11 bases sitting between them. CDR3 sequence: CASSAQDGNTEAFF. The CDR3 nucleotides are TGCGCCAGCAGCGCTCAGGACGGGAACACTGAAGCTTTCTTT.

Worth noting for this clone: The same CDR3 also results from other DNA sequences found in this sample. This chain connects TRBV24-1 to TRBJ2-3; 8 positions match TRBD2. The CDR3 has 14 residues. J lost 3 bases, V lost 5 bases, and 3 bases had no gene match. Looked up from germline, CDR1 is KGHDR and CDR2 is SFDVKD. CDR3 nucleotide sequence: TGTGCCACCAGTGGGAGCGGGAGTACAGATACGCAGTATTTT. Protein sequence: CATSGSGSTDTQYF.

The rearrangement links TRBV6-5 to TRBJ2-3; D is uncertain. This CDR3 comprises 13 residues. V was cut by 5 bases and J by 2 bases, with 8 bases left in between. The germline gives CDR1 MNHEY, CDR2 SVGAGI. CDR3 nucleotide sequence: TGTGCCAGCAGTACCCGAACCACAGATACGCAGTATTTT. It codes for CASSTRTTDTQYF.

The chain is built from TRBV7-8 and TRBJ2-7; D uncertain. This CDR3 is 14 amino acids long. CDR1 and CDR2 (germline): SGHVS, FQNEAQ. Trimming shortened V by 3 bases and J by 0 bases, and 9 bases separated the two germline ends. CDR3 sequence reads: CASSLTESSYEQYF. CDR3 DNA sequence: TGTGCCAGCAGCTTGACGGAGAGCTCCTACGAGCAGTACTTC.

V and J are TRBV6-2 or TRBV6-3 and TRBJ1-5, with D tentatively TRBD1 (5 bases). V was trimmed by 3 bases and J by 9 bases, leaving 15 bases between them. This CDR3 region has 14 residues. Germline CDR1 is MNHEY and CDR2 is SVGEGT. In DNA, the CDR3 is TGTGCCAGCAGTTATGGGGCAGTACCTGGGCCCCAGCATTTT. Its translation: CASSYGAVPGPQHF.

CDR3 in amino acids: CASSVDPGTGTGELFF. The DNA of the CDR3 is TGTGCCAGCAGCGTAGACCCAGGGACTGGTACCGGGGAGCTGTTTTTT. The chain couples TRBV9 to TRBJ2-2; D possibly corresponds to TRBD2 (6 bases). Looked up from germline, CDR1 is SGDLS and CDR2 is YYNGEE. Trimming removed 0 bases at V and 5 bases at J, with 14 bases between. The CDR3 length is 16 residues.

The chain has TRBV5-5 and TRBJ1-2; TRBD1 aligns across 8 bases. The trim removed 1 base at V and 7 bases at J, leaving 6 bases unmatched. Germline CDR1 reads SGHKS; CDR2 reads YYEKEE (reference sequence). CDR3 size: 14 residues. CDR3 loop: CASSLIQGASGYTF. DNA for the CDR3: TGTGCCAGCAGCTTGATTCAGGGGGCGAGTGGCTACACCTTC.

The rearrangement joins TRBV3-1 (or the pseudogene TRBV3-2) to TRBJ2-7, with 8 positions matching TRBD1. The CDR3 has 13 residues. The ends lost 7 bases at V and 6 bases at J; junction bases unmatched: 8. Per the germline V gene, CDR1 is LGHDT and CDR2 is YNNKEL (reference sequence). CDR3 DNA: TGTGCCAGCACCCAGGACAGGGTTTCCGAGCAGTACTTC. Translated: CASTQDRVSEQYF.

The CDR3, as DNA: TGTGCCAGCAGTTTATTGGTTTCTAGCGGGATTTACGAGCAGTACTTC. Amino acids: CASSLLVSSGIYEQYF. The chain uses TRBV28 and TRBJ2-7, with 9 nucleotides matching TRBD2. This CDR3 region has 16 residues. Trimming cost V 1 base and J 4 bases; bases outside gene matches: 8. From germline, CDR1 is MDHEN and CDR2 SYDVKM.

The chain carries TRBV18 and TRBJ1-4; no firm D call. Deletions cut 3 bases from V and 7 bases from J, with 18 bases between. The CDR3 is 16 amino acids. Germline CDR1 and CDR2: KGHSH and LQKENI. CDR3 in amino acids: CASSPLMDQSSEKLFF. Written as DNA, the CDR3 is TGTGCCAGCTCACCCCTCATGGACCAGAGTAGTGAAAAACTGTTTTTT.

This chain connects TRBV10-1 to TRBJ1-4; D possibly corresponds to TRBD1 (5 bases). V was shortened by 10 bases and J by 0 bases, with 21 bases between the two germline ends. The length of the CDR3 is 17 residues. Germline CDR1 is WNHNN and CDR2 is SYGVQD (reference sequence). CDR3 bases: TGCGCCACCGCATCCCCACAGGCGCCTCCAACTAATGAAAAACTGTTTTTT. It encodes CATASPQAPPTNEKLFF.

This clone has more than one count but fewer than ten. Other DNA sequences of this sample code for an identical CDR3. The chain employs TRBV5-1 and TRBJ2-5; unclear D gene. The CDR3 contains 13 residues. Germline V gives CDR1 SGHRS, CDR2 YFSETQ. V lost 2 bases to trimming and J lost 3 bases, with 8 bases between them. The CDR3 region is CASSFSGEETQYF. In DNA, the CDR3 is TGCGCCAGCAGCTTCAGTGGGGAAGAGACCCAGTACTTC.

The chain carries TRBV7-9 and TRBJ1-3, with 12 positions matching TRBD1. The CDR3 is 17 amino acids. V dropped 5 bases and J dropped 3; count of bases not matched to a gene: 8. Germline loops: CDR1 SEHNR, CDR2 FQNEAQ (reference sequence). The CDR3 reads CASSARDRGQGGNTIYF. Here the CDR3 DNA reads TGTGCCAGCAGCGCCCGGGACAGGGGGCAGGGTGGAAACACCATATATTTT.